These 4 T cell receptor beta chains came from one sample sequenced in a study of shared clonotypes between healthy human individuals. Naive CD8 cells lacked CD45RO, underwent positive selection for CCR7 and left out terminally differentiated effector memory CD45RA+ cells. Sequencing used immunoSEQ multiplex PCR; TCRdb keeps in-frame clones, though not all of them. This sample has millions of clones, with approximately 94% found just once. The sample was naive CD8+ T cells sorted from blood. The receptor set was obtained from a young man in good health.

V usage is TRBV28 and J usage is TRBJ2-3; the match to TRBD1 covers 9 bases. The CDR3 is made up of 17 amino acids. CDR1 and CDR2 (germline): MDHEN, SYDVKM. V lost 5 bases, J lost 1 base, and 10 bases stayed unmatched. The CDR3 region has the DNA TGTGCCAGCAGTACGCAATTACAGGGGGCGGGCACAGATACGCAGTATTTT. Translation gives CASSTQLQGAGTDTQYF. The variable domain in full, completed from reference TRBV28 and TRBJ2-3, reads DVKVTQSSRYLVKRTGEKVFLECVQDMDHENMFWYRQDPGLGLRLIYFSYDVKMKEKGDIPEGYSVSREKKERFSLILESASTNQTSMYLCASSTQLQGAGTDTQYFGPGTRLTVL.

The chain carries TRBV11-2 and TRBJ2-7, with 8 bases that match TRBD1. Germline V lookup: CDR1 SGHAT, CDR2 FQNNGV. Losses at the gene ends were 4 bases for V and 5 bases for J; bases not matched to a gene: 7. This CDR3 spans 14 amino acids. In DNA, the CDR3 is TGTGCCAGCAGCTCTCCCTCGACAGGGGACGAGCAGTACTTC. Translating it yields CASSSPSTGDEQYF.

V is TRBV10-3 and J is TRBJ1-4, with 9 bases matching TRBD1. CDR3 size: 17 residues. Germline V CDR1 and CDR2: ENHRY, SYGVKD. V was pared by 6 bases and J by 1 base, with 9 bases of the junction left unmatched. CDR3 protein: CAISRTGELGTNEKLFF. The DNA of the CDR3 is TGTGCCATCAGCCGGACAGGGGAGCTTGGAACTAATGAAAAACTGTTTTTT.

The V and J genes are TRBV5-4 and TRBJ2-1; no firm D call. The CDR3 has 12 amino acids. Trimming took off 0 bases at V and 9 bases at J, with 7 bases between the two ends. The germline CDR1 and CDR2 sequences are SGHNT and YYREEE (reference sequence). CDR3 amino acids: CASSLVGFEQFF. The CDR3 coding sequence is TGTGCCAGCAGCTTGGTGGGGTTTGAGCAGTTCTTC.